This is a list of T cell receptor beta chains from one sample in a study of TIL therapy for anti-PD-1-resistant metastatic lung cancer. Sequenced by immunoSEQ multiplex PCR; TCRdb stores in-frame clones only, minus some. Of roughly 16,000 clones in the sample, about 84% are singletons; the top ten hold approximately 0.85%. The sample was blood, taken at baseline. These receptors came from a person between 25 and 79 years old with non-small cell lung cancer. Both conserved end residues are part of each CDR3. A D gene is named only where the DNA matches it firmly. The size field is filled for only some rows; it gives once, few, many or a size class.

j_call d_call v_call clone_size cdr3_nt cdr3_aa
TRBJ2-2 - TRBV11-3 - TGTGCCAGCAGCTTCATCCGGGGGAACACCGGGGAGCTGTTTTTT CASSFIRGNTGELFF
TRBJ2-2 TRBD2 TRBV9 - TGTGCCAGCAGCTCCGGGGGACTAGCGGGAGGGCCTGGAGGCGGGGAGCTGTTTTTT CASSSGGLAGGPGGGELFF
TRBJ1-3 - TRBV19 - TGTGCCAGTACCGCGGGGTCGGGACGGAGAAGCTCTGGAAACACCATATATTTT CASTAGSGRRSSGNTIYF
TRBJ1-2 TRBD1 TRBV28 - TGTGCCAGCAGTCCCCGGGACAGGGCGAGCTACACCTTC CASSPRDRASYTF
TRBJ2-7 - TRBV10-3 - TGTGCCATCAGGGACGGGGCAGGGAAGAACGAGCAGTACTTC CAIRDGAGKNEQYF
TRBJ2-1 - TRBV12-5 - TGTGCTAGTGCCCTCGGGGACTACAATGAGCAGTTCTTC CASALGDYNEQFF
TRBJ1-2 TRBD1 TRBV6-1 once TGTGCCAGCAGTGAAGCTAATGGGGCAGGGGGATCCTATGGCTACACCTTC CASSEANGAGGSYGYTF
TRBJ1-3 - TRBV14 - TGTGCCAGCAGCCAAGCTGGCCAAAGGGGCTCTGGAAACACCATATATTTT CASSQAGQRGSGNTIYF
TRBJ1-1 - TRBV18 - TGTGCCAGCTCACCACAACGGGGTATGAACACTGAAGCTTTCTTT CASSPQRGMNTEAFF
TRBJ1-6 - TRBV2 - TGTGCCAGCAGTGAAGAGACCCCCGGGGGTAATTCACCCCTCCACTTT CASSEETPGGNSPLHF
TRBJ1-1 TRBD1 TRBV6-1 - TGTGCCAGCAGTGGCCATTTTGGACAGGGGTCGGGGACTGAAGCTTTCTTT CASSGHFGQGSGTEAFF
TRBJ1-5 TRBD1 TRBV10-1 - TGCGCCAGCAGTGAGTCGGGACAGGGACAAATCGGGTGCGAGAATCAGCCCCAGCATTTT CASSESGQGQIGCENQPQHF
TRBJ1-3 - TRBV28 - TGTGCCAGCAGCGGACAACAGAGCTCTGGAAACACCATATATTTT CASSGQQSSGNTIYF
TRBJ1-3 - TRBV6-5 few TGTGCCAGCAGCCTCGACAGGAGCTCTGGAAACACCATATATTTT CASSLDRSSGNTIYF
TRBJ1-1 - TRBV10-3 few TGTGCCATCAGTGAGTCTGGGTCAGGAGAAGCTTTCTTT CAISESGSGEAFF
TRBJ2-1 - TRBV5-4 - TGTGCCAGCAGCCCGGACTGGGGCGGGGATGAGCAGTTCTTC CASSPDWGGDEQFF
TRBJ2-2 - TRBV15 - TGTGCCACCAGCGGAAGGGGGGGTACGAACACCGGGGAGCTGTTTTTT CATSGRGGTNTGELFF
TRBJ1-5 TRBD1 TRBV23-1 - TGCGCCAGCAGTCTTCCGGGACAGGGGGCTAAACAGCCCCAGCATTTT CASSLPGQGAKQPQHF
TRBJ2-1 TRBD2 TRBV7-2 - TGTGCCAGCAGCTTAGTTCTAAGCCTAGCGGGAGGGGAGCAGTTCTTC CASSLVLSLAGGEQFF
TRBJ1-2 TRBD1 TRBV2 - TGTGCCAGCACGGGCAGGGGGATCGATGGCTACACCTTC CASTGRGIDGYTF
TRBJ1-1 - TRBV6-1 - TGTGCCAGCAGTGAAATAGAAGGACGGGGGCGGGTTGAAGCTTTCTTT CASSEIEGRGRVEAFF
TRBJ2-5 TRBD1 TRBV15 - TGTGCCACCAGCGCCCCTCCCGTAGTAACAGGGGGCTTGGAGACCCAGTACTTC CATSAPPVVTGGLETQYF
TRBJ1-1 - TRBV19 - TGTGCCAGTAGTACTACTCCGAACACTGAAGCTTTCTTT CASSTTPNTEAFF
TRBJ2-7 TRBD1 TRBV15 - TGTGCCACCAGCAGACGAACCAGGGACAGTTCCTACGAGCAGTACTTC CATSRRTRDSSYEQYF
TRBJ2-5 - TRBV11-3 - TGTGCCAGCAGCTTAACCTTTGGGACGCCGCGGGAGACCCAGTACTTC CASSLTFGTPRETQYF
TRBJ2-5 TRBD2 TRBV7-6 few TGTGCCAGCAGCTTTCCGGGACTAGCGGGGACCCAGTACTTC CASSFPGLAGTQYF
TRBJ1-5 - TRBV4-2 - TGTGCCAGCAGCCAAGATACCCCCGCCTCAGTCCAGAATCAGCCCCAGCATTTT CASSQDTPASVQNQPQHF
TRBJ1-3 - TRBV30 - TGTGCCTGGAGCCCACAAGGACGCTCTGGAAACACCATATATTTT CAWSPQGRSGNTIYF
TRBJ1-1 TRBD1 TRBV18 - TGTGCCAGCTCACCGAGAAGAGACAGGGTGAACACTGAAGCTTTCTTT CASSPRRDRVNTEAFF
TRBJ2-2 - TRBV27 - TGTGCCATCAGGGCCACGAACACCGGGGAGCTGTTTTTT CAIRATNTGELFF
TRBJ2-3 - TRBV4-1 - TGCGCCAGCAGCGTCTCCCCCGGGGGGCTACGCACAGATACGCAGTATTTT CASSVSPGGLRTDTQYF
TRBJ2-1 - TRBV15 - TGTGCCACCAGCAGAGACCGACAAGGGGCTGGTGAGCAGTTCTTC CATSRDRQGAGEQFF
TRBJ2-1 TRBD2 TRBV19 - TGTGCCAGTAGTATTTTGAGCGGGGGGCCTCTCCTACCCTACAATGAGCAGTTCTTC CASSILSGGPLLPYNEQFF